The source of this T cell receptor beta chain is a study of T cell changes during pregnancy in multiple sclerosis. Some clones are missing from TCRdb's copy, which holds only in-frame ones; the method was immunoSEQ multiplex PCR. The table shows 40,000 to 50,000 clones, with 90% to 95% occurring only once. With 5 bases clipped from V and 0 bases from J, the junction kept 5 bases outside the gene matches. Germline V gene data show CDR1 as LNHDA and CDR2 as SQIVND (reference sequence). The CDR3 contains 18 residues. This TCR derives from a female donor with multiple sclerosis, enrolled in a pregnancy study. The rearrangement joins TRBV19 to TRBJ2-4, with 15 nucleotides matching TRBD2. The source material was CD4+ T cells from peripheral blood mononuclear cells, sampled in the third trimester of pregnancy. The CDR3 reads CASSSKGLAGGAKNIQYF. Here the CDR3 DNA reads TGTGCCAGTAGTTCAAAGGGACTAGCGGGGGGAGCCAAAAACATTCAGTACTTC. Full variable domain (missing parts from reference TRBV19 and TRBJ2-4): DGGITQSPKYLFRKEGQNVTLSCEQNLNHDAMYWYRQDPGQGLRLIYYSQIVNDFQKGDIAEGYSVSREKKESFPLTVTSAQKNPTAFYLCASSSKGLAGGAKNIQYFGAGTRLSVL.